The rows below give T cell receptor beta chains drawn from one sample of a study of chemoradiotherapy in HPV16-positive cancers. Here immunoSEQ multiplex PCR was the method, and the copy in TCRdb shows in-frame clones only, minus some. The table includes about 3,500 clones, over 75% detected once. Material: tumor tissue, obtained from a patient who underwent chemoradiotherapy. These receptors came from a human donor with HPV-associated anogenital cancer. The CDR3 runs from the conserved cysteine through the conserved F or W. The D gene is left open where the match is weak. Clone size is shown for a subset of rows, as once, few, many or a class of expanded clone.

d_call clone_size j_call v_call cdr3_nt cdr3_aa
NA few TRBJ2-7 TRBV11-2 TGTGCCAGCAGCTTAGAGTCTAGCGACAGCTACGAGCAGTACTTC CASSLESSDSYEQYF
TRBD2 NA TRBJ2-5 TRBV2 TGTGCCAGCAGTGAACTAGCGGGGGGGCATGGGACCCAGTACTTC CASSELAGGHGTQYF
NA few TRBJ2-1 TRBV7-3 TGTGCCAGCAGCTTAGGGGCCCAGAATGAGCAGTTCTTC CASSLGAQNEQFF
NA few TRBJ2-5 TRBV2 TGTGCCAGCAGGGCGGAAGCGGAGGGGGAGACCCAGTACTTC CASRAEAEGETQYF
NA few TRBJ1-1 TRBV30 TGTGCCTGGAGTCCCACAGGGAACACTGAAGCTTTCTTT CAWSPTGNTEAFF
NA NA TRBJ2-2 TRBV10-2 TGCGCCAGCAGTGAGGGGGGCAGATCCACCGGGGAGCTGTTTTTT CASSEGGRSTGELFF
TRBD1 NA TRBJ1-1 TRBV19 TGTGCCAGTAGTATAGCTTTCGGGACAGGGGCTGAAGCTTTCTTT CASSIAFGTGAEAFF
TRBD2 NA TRBJ2-3 TRBV19 TGTGCCAGTAGTAGAGGGTTGACTAGCGGGGGCTTTTCAACAGATACGCAGTATTTT CASSRGLTSGGFSTDTQYF
NA NA TRBJ2-1 TRBV6-6 TGTGCCAGCAGTTACGGGCGGGGCCTAAGGGATGAGCAGTTCTTC CASSYGRGLRDEQFF
NA NA TRBJ1-3 TRBV6-5 TGTGCCAGCAGTTACGGCTCGGGGGCGGGAAACACCATATATTTT CASSYGSGAGNTIYF
NA NA TRBJ1-4 TRBV19 TGTGCCAGTAGTATGGGGTCCGATGAAAAACTGTTTTTT CASSMGSDEKLFF
NA NA TRBJ2-1 TRBV7-9 TGTGCCAGCAGCCCAACGGGGTTGGATGAGCAGTTCTTC CASSPTGLDEQFF
TRBD1 NA TRBJ2-3 TRBV18 TGTGCCAGCTCACCAGAACAGGGGTTCACAGATACGCAGTATTTT CASSPEQGFTDTQYF
TRBD1 NA TRBJ1-4 TRBV29-1 TGCAGCGCCCGGACAGGGGCTAATGAAAAACTGTTTTTT CSARTGANEKLFF
NA NA TRBJ1-2 TRBV5-6 TGTGCCAGCAGCCGGAACAGTTATGGCTACACCTTC CASSRNSYGYTF
NA few TRBJ1-2 TRBV28 TGTGCCAGCAGCCGACGGGGCTATGGCTACACCTTC CASSRRGYGYTF
NA NA TRBJ2-3 TRBV7-2 TGTGCCAGCAGTCGGATTTATTTAAGCACAGATACGCAGTATTTT CASSRIYLSTDTQYF
TRBD1 NA TRBJ1-5 TRBV5-6 TGTGCCAGCAGCAAGGGACAGGGGGGTCAGCCCCAGCATTTT CASSKGQGGQPQHF
NA NA TRBJ2-3 TRBV28 TGTGCCAGCAGTTTAAGCCGGCCAAATCTCGAGTATTTT CASSLSRPNLEYF
NA NA TRBJ2-7 TRBV7-6 TGTGCCAGCAGCTTAGAGGAGGGTTCGTACGAGCAGTACTTC CASSLEEGSYEQYF
TRBD2 once TRBJ2-5 TRBV7-9 TGTGCCCTAGGCGGGGGACAAGAGACCCAGTACTTC CALGGGQETQYF
TRBD1 NA TRBJ1-1 TRBV4-1 TGCGCCAGCAGCCCAAGACGGGGACAGGGGGCGAAGCTTACTGAAGCTTTCTTT CASSPRRGQGAKLTEAFF
TRBD1 NA TRBJ2-1 TRBV6-4 TGTGCCAGCAGTCCCCGACAGGGGGCTAGGAATGAGCAGTTCTTC CASSPRQGARNEQFF
TRBD1 NA TRBJ1-1 TRBV6-5 TGTGCCAGCAGTTTGTACGGGACAGGGTACACTGAAGCTTTCTTT CASSLYGTGYTEAFF
NA NA TRBJ1-3 TRBV4-1 TGCGCCAGCAGCCAAGAGTATCCGGGTTCTGGAAACACCATATATTTT CASSQEYPGSGNTIYF
NA NA TRBJ1-5 TRBV10-3 TGTGCCATCAGTGCGACAGGCGGAAGCAATCAGCCCCAGCATTTT CAISATGGSNQPQHF
NA once TRBJ1-1 TRBV4-3 TGCGCCAGCAGCCAAGATTTCGAGGGGTACACTGAAGCTTTCTTT CASSQDFEGYTEAFF
NA NA TRBJ2-3 TRBV9 TGTGCCAGCAGCGTCAGCGGAACAAGCACAGATACGCAGTATTTT CASSVSGTSTDTQYF
NA NA TRBJ1-2 TRBV30 TGTGCCTGGAGTCTACAGGCAGGCGGCTACACCTTC CAWSLQAGGYTF
NA NA TRBJ1-1 TRBV11-1 TGTGCCAGCAGCTTCGTCGACCGAACTGAAGCTTTCTTT CASSFVDRTEAFF
TRBD2 once TRBJ2-5 TRBV5-1 TGCGCCAGCAGCTTCGGCGGGGGGGTCCAAGAGACCCAGTACTTC CASSFGGGVQETQYF
TRBD1 NA TRBJ1-6 TRBV19 TGTGCCAGTAGTATAGGAAGACAGGGCCCATCGAATTCACCCCTCCACTTT CASSIGRQGPSNSPLHF
TRBD1 NA TRBJ2-2 TRBV7-2 TGTGCCAGCAGGAGACAGGGTGGCACCGGGGAGCTGTTTTTT CASRRQGGTGELFF
TRBD2 NA TRBJ2-5 TRBV9 TGTGCCAGCAGCGTAAGCGGGAGGGCGGGTCAAGAGACCCAGTACTTC CASSVSGRAGQETQYF
NA NA TRBJ2-1 TRBV5-1 TGCGCCAGCAGCCCGGGACTGACGCCCTACAATGAGCAGTTCTTC CASSPGLTPYNEQFF
TRBD2 NA TRBJ2-2 TRBV2 TGTGCCAGCAGTGAAGGGGGACTCCGCGGGGGCACCGGGGAGCTGTTTTTT CASSEGGLRGGTGELFF
TRBD2 NA TRBJ2-7 TRBV19 TGTGCCAGGACGGGGGGGGTCTTTCCCTACGAGCAGTACTTC CARTGGVFPYEQYF
NA NA TRBJ2-7 TRBV7-6 TGTGCCAGCAGCTTAGATGAGGGGGTCTCCTACGAGCAGTACTTC CASSLDEGVSYEQYF
NA NA TRBJ1-5 TRBV11-2 TGTGCCAGCAGCTTAGATCAGGTACAGCCCCAGCATTTT CASSLDQVQPQHF
NA NA TRBJ2-3 TRBV2 TGTGCCTCCCGGGCGGACATTAGCACAGATACGCAGTATTTT CASRADISTDTQYF
TRBD2 NA TRBJ2-7 TRBV19 TGTGCCAGTAGTCCCCAAGCGGGACTCGACGAGCAGTACTTC CASSPQAGLDEQYF
NA NA TRBJ1-1 TRBV30 TGTGCCTGGAGTAGGGTCACTGAAGCTTTCTTT CAWSRVTEAFF
TRBD1 NA TRBJ2-1 TRBV6-5 TGTGCCAGCAGGCTGGGACAGTTCAATGAGCAGTTCTTC CASRLGQFNEQFF
NA NA TRBJ2-5 TRBV9 TGTGCCAGCAGCCCCCGTGGGGGGTACCAAGAGACCCAGTACTTC CASSPRGGYQETQYF
NA NA TRBJ2-5 TRBV20-1 TGCAGTGCACGGAGGGGGGAGACCCAGTACTTC CSARRGETQYF
NA NA TRBJ2-2 TRBV27 TGTGCCAGCAGTCCCAGGACAGCCACCGGGGAGCTGTTTTTT CASSPRTATGELFF
NA NA TRBJ2-7 TRBV15 TGTGCCACCAGCAGAGATAAGCCCTCAGACGAGCAGTACTTC CATSRDKPSDEQYF
TRBD2 NA TRBJ2-7 TRBV28 TGTGCCAGCAGATCCACTAGCGGAGGACCCTACGAGCAGTACTTC CASRSTSGGPYEQYF
NA few TRBJ2-3 TRBV7-3 TGTGCCAGCAGCTTAACCGGGGTACTGACAGATACGCAGTATTTT CASSLTGVLTDTQYF
TRBD2 NA TRBJ2-2 TRBV10-3 TGTGCCATCAGTGAGTCGACTAGCTCTAACACCGGGGAGCTGTTTTTT CAISESTSSNTGELFF
NA NA TRBJ2-1 TRBV4-2 TGTGCCAGCAGCCAAGATGCCGCCAATGAGCAGTTCTTC CASSQDAANEQFF
NA NA TRBJ2-3 TRBV9 TGTGCCAGCACTCCCGTTGAAGGCACAGATACGCAGTATTTT CASTPVEGTDTQYF
NA NA TRBJ1-6 TRBV4-1 TGCGCCAGCAGCCTCGAGGGACGGTATAATTCACCCCTCCACTTT CASSLEGRYNSPLHF
TRBD2 NA TRBJ2-1 TRBV4-1 TGCGCCAGCAGCCAAGTTGCGGGAGCCAATGGGCAGTTCTTC CASSQVAGANGQFF
TRBD1 once TRBJ1-5 TRBV7-9 TGTGCCAGCAGCTTAGGACAGGGAGGGCAGCCCCAGCATTTT CASSLGQGGQPQHF